The 21 T cell receptor beta chains below were found in one sample sequenced in a study of cytomegalovirus exposure and HLA in healthy donors. A multiplex PCR was run with 60 Vbeta primers and 13 Jbeta primers. The method was immunoSEQ multiplex PCR; TCRdb's version includes in-frame clones alone and lacks a portion of them. The table records 150,000 to 200,000 clones, 10% to 15% of them present only once. The sequencing sample was made of PBMCs. These receptors were obtained from a man aged 45-60 years in good health and CMV-seropositive.

This clone was picked up a small number of times. V is TRBV5-1 and J is TRBJ2-5; tentatively, D is TRBD1 (5 bases). The CDR3 sequence is 14 residues long. The germline V and J ends were trimmed by 5 bases and 1 base, with 12 bases remaining between them. Germline V lookup: CDR1 SGHRS, CDR2 YFSETQ. CDR3 sequence reads: CASSYQGLQETQYF. For the CDR3, the DNA is TGCGCCAGCAGTTATCAGGGCCTCCAAGAGACCCAGTACTTC.

This clone was seen only a few times. The rearrangement uses TRBV6-5 and TRBJ1-1; D is unclear. The CDR3 totals 15 residues. Germline values: CDR1 MNHEY, CDR2 SVGAGI. V gave up 0 bases and J gave up 6 bases, with 14 bases separating them. CDR3 coding DNA: TGTGCCAGCAGTTACTCGACGCGGGGAGCGTCTGAAGCTTTCTTT. Its protein is CASSYSTRGASEAFF.

This clone was picked up a small number of times. The chain combines TRBV4-3 with TRBJ1-2; D might be TRBD1 (5 bases). Germline CDR1 reads LGHNA; CDR2 reads YSLEER. This CDR3 region has 14 residues. V was trimmed by 0 bases and J by 8 bases, leaving 13 bases between them. The CDR3 nucleotides are TGCGCCAGCAGCCAAGATACGCAGGGTAGAGGCTACACCTTC. It codes for CASSQDTQGRGYTF.

This clone appeared a few times. The gene calls are TRBV27 and TRBJ1-6; 7 positions agree with TRBD1. Germline trimming cut 3 bases from V and 6 bases from J; bases unmatched to any gene: 8. The CDR3 is 16 residues long. Germline V gene data show CDR1 as MNHEY and CDR2 as SMNVEV (reference sequence). As DNA, the CDR3 is TGTGCCAGCAGTTTCGACCATGGGACAGCTAATTCACCCCTCCACTTT. It specifies CASSFDHGTANSPLHF.

A few counts support this clone. One end of the junction does not line up with germline, which may come from a read error. The chain couples TRBV11-2 to TRBJ1-2; TRBD1 matches at 7 bases. The CDR3 runs 14 residues. CDR1 SGHAT and CDR2 FQNNGV come from the germline V gene. CDR3 loop: CASNLIRGNYGYTF. In nucleotides, the CDR3 is TGTGCCAGCAACTTAATCAGGGGGAACTATGGCTACACCTTC.

V is TRBV5-1 and J is TRBJ2-2, with TRBD2 matching 10 bases. The V gene's germline CDR1 is SGHRS and CDR2 YFSETQ. Trimming removed 0 bases from V and 4 bases from J; junction bases left unmatched: 3. The CDR3 has 16 residues. The CDR3 region has the DNA TGCGCCAGCAGCTTGGCACTAGCGGGGCCCACCGGGGAGCTGTTTTTT. As protein: CASSLALAGPTGELFF.

This clone was detected a few times. V gene TRBV18 combines with J gene TRBJ1-2; D might be TRBD1 (6 bases). Germline loops: CDR1 KGHSH, CDR2 LQKENI. The CDR3 has 13 amino acids. V was clipped by 2 bases and J by 8 bases, with 12 bases between them. The CDR3 bases are TGTGCCAGCTCACCAGGGGGCTTGCCGGGCTACACCTTC. Protein product: CASSPGGLPGYTF. The variable domain in full, completed from reference TRBV18 and TRBJ1-2, reads NAGVMQNPRHLVRRRGQEARLRCSPMKGHSHVYWYRQLPEEGLKFMVYLQKENIIDESGMPKERFSAEFPKEGPSILRIQQVVRGDSAAYFCASSPGGLPGYTFGSGTRLTVV.

For the CDR3, the DNA is TGTGCCAGCAGCAATTCGGACAGGGGGAGGGCTTTCTTT. Encoded protein: CASSNSDRGRAFF. The chain links TRBV7-3 to TRBJ1-1; 10 bases map to TRBD1. Germline trimming cut 5 bases from V and 11 bases from J; bases unmatched to any gene: 8. This CDR3 has 13 amino acids. CDR1 is SGHTA, CDR2 FQGTGA, per germline.

The J gene is TRBJ2-6, the V gene TRBV18, with a possible D match to TRBD1 (5 bases). This CDR3 contains 17 residues. Germline CDR1 reads KGHSH; CDR2 reads LQKENI. V lost 3 bases and J 0 bases, leaving 12 bases between the germline ends. CDR3 nucleotide sequence: TGTGCCAGCTCACCGGGGCAGGTCAGCTCTGGGGCCAACGTCCTGACTTTC. Translating gives CASSPGQVSSGANVLTF.

CDR3 amino acids: CASTGSQSNEQFF. The CDR3 region has the DNA TGTGCCAGCACAGGGAGCCAATCCAATGAGCAGTTCTTC. The J gene is TRBJ2-1, the V gene TRBV18; D perhaps matches TRBD1 (6 bases). Trimming stripped 8 bases from V and 6 bases from J, with 14 bases between. This CDR3 spans 13 amino acids. CDR1 is KGHSH, CDR2 LQKENI, per germline.

There are a few counts of this clone. The chain links TRBV6-5 to TRBJ1-3; tentatively, D is TRBD1 (6 bases). The CDR3 consists of 15 residues. V gave up 2 bases and J gave up 2 bases, with 10 bases separating them. CDR1 is MNHEY and CDR2 is SVGAGI in the germline V gene. The CDR3 spells CASSYDSGAGNTIYF. The CDR3 DNA reads as TGTGCCAGCAGTTACGACTCAGGGGCTGGAAACACCATATATTTT.

The chain has TRBV27 and TRBJ2-2, with 8 bases fitting TRBD2. V shed 5 bases and J 5 bases; nucleotides not matched to a gene: 10. There are 16 residues in the CDR3. Germline V gene sequence: CDR1 MNHEY, CDR2 SMNVEV (reference sequence). CDR3 coding DNA: TGTGCCAGCAGTACGAGGACGGGGGGGTGGACCGGGGAGCTGTTTTTT. Residues: CASSTRTGGWTGELFF.

This chain connects TRBV15 to TRBJ1-5; 8 nucleotides match TRBD1. The trim removed 6 bases at V and 0 bases at J, leaving 4 bases unmatched. This CDR3 comprises 15 residues. From germline, CDR1 is LNHNV and CDR2 YYDKDF (reference sequence). The CDR3 here is CATSRGQGSNQPQHF. The CDR3 nucleotides read TGTGCCACCAGTCGAGGACAGGGTAGCAATCAGCCCCAGCATTTT. The variable domain in full, completed from reference TRBV15 and TRBJ1-5, reads DAMVIQNPRYQVTQFGKPVTLSCSQTLNHNVMYWYQQKSSQAPKLLFHYYDKDFNNEADTPDNFQSRRPNTSFCFLDIRSPGLGDTAMYLCATSRGQGSNQPQHFGDGTRLSIL.

This clone showed up just a few times. The J gene is TRBJ2-7, the V gene TRBV6-1; the D gene is possibly TRBD1 (6 bases). Germline V gene lookup returns CDR1 MNHNS and CDR2 SASEGT. CDR3 length: 13 amino acids. Trimming cost V 6 bases and J 6 bases, with 15 bases left between them. In nucleotides, the CDR3 is TGTGCCAGCAGGTCCACAGGGACGGGCGAGCAGTACGTC. It encodes CASRSTGTGEQYV.

V usage is TRBV9 and J usage is TRBJ2-3; tentatively, D is TRBD2 (6 bases). CDR3 length equals 14 residues. V lost 4 bases and J 7 bases, leaving 16 bases between the germline ends. Germline CDR1 and CDR2: SGDLS and YYNGEE. DNA of the CDR3: TGTGCCAGCAGCCCCCGGGGTGGGGGGAATACGCAGTATTTT. Its translation is CASSPRGGGNTQYF.

The chain recombines TRBV4-1 with TRBJ2-5, with 7 bases fitting TRBD1. The J call may be faulty, since TRBJ2-7 better matches the DNA end. Germline V gene data show CDR1 as MGHRA and CDR2 as YSYEKL. This CDR3 region has 14 residues. The DNA of the CDR3 is TGCGCCAGCAGCCTGCAGGGGGATATTTACGAGCAGTACTTC. Amino acids: CASSLQGDIYEQYF.

The V gene is TRBV7-9, the J gene TRBJ2-7; D possibly corresponds to TRBD1 (7 bases). Germline V gene lookup returns CDR1 SEHNR and CDR2 FQNEAQ (reference sequence). The CDR3 is made up of 14 amino acids. The ends were cut back, 5 bases at V and 4 bases at J, with 15 bases in the middle. The CDR3 loop is CASSPMTGTYEQYF. In DNA form, the CDR3 reads TGTGCCAGCAGCCCGATGACAGGGACTTACGAGCAGTACTTC.

With regard to this clone: The sample carries other DNA sequences with the same CDR3. The chain joins TRBV5-1 to TRBJ1-5, with 9 positions matching TRBD1. CDR3 length: 14 amino acids. The germline V gene encodes CDR1 SGHRS and CDR2 YFSETQ. V lost 4 bases to trimming and J lost 4 bases; unmatched junction nucleotides: 3. The CDR3 here is CASSPGQGNQPQHF. The DNA of the CDR3 is TGCGCCAGCAGCCCCGGACAGGGGAATCAGCCCCAGCATTTT.

This clone was detected a few times. The chain combines TRBV6-5 with TRBJ1-1; D is unclear. This CDR3 spans 14 amino acids. V lost 7 bases, J lost 10 bases, and 22 bases lay in between. Germline-derived CDR1 and CDR2 are MNHEY and SVGAGI. CDR3 residues: CASKTDGLRSGAFF. The CDR3 DNA is TGTGCCAGCAAGACCGACGGACTAAGGTCCGGAGCTTTCTTT.

This rearrangement joins TRBV13 to TRBJ2-5; D is unclear. This CDR3 spans 15 amino acids. V dropped 5 bases and J dropped 5 bases, with 18 bases sitting between them. Looked up from germline, CDR1 is PRHDT and CDR2 is FYEKMQ (reference sequence). The DNA for the CDR3 is TGTGCCAGCAGCACCTCCGTCCTTAGCCAGGAGACCCAGTACTTC. This gives the protein CASSTSVLSQETQYF.

The rearrangement uses TRBV11-2 and TRBJ2-5; D possibly corresponds to TRBD2 (5 bases). From germline, CDR1 is SGHAT and CDR2 FQNNGV. Deletions cut 5 bases from V and 5 bases from J, with 18 bases between. The CDR3 contains 15 residues. DNA for the CDR3: TGTGCCAGCAGCCCCCCGGGGTCATCTCGGGAGACCCAGTACTTC. This sequence encodes CASSPPGSSRETQYF.